Here is one T cell receptor (beta chain) with its context. The sample is drawn from a study of cytomegalovirus exposure and HLA in healthy donors. The germline CDR1 and CDR2 sequences are KGHSH and LQKENI. CDR3 length: 13 amino acids. V was trimmed by 3 bases and J by 1 base, leaving 6 bases between them. The PCR made use of 60 Vbeta and 13 Jbeta primers. Libraries were prepared by immunoSEQ multiplex PCR; TCRdb keeps only in-frame clonotypes and omits some of them. Of 150,000 to 200,000 clones in the sample, around 80% were seen once. The sequence was collected from a woman younger than 45 in good health and CMV-seronegative. The sample taken for sequencing was PBMCs. The chain is built from TRBV18 and TRBJ2-5, with a tentative D call TRBD1 (5 bases). CDR3 region: CASSPDTQETQYF. The CDR3 DNA reads as TGTGCCAGCTCACCGGACACCCAAGAGACCCAGTACTTC.